The 9 T cell receptor beta chains reported below all come from one sample, sequenced in a study of OX40 agonist ivuxolimab in advanced cancers. Sequenced by immunoSEQ multiplex PCR; TCRdb stores in-frame clones only, minus some. Counted here are around 77,000 clones, roughly 91% occurring once; the ten biggest clones make up 2% to 3%. The source was CD4+ or CD8+ T cells sorted from blood, collected in a trial of the OX40 agonist ivuxolimab. Receptors were obtained from an adult with an advanced solid tumor such as melanoma, head and neck, liver or kidney cancer.

The genes are TRBV15 and TRBJ2-2; tentative D call: TRBD1 (6 bases). Trimming took off 5 bases at V and 6 bases at J, with 16 bases between the two ends. The CDR3 spans 15 residues. The germline V gene has CDR1 LNHNV and CDR2 YYDKDF (reference sequence). CDR3 region: CATSRQQGGSGELFF. In DNA, the CDR3 is TGTGCCACCAGCCGCCAACAGGGCGGATCCGGGGAGCTGTTTTTT.

The chain carries TRBV25-1 and TRBJ2-3, with D perhaps matching TRBD1 or TRBD2 (6 bases each). The V gene's germline CDR1 is MGHDK and CDR2 SYGVNS. The V gene lost 1 base and the J gene lost 4 bases, with 9 bases spanning the gap. The CDR3 contains 14 residues. CDR3 protein: CASSESGGSDTQYF. The CDR3 region has the DNA TGTGCCAGCAGTGAATCCGGGGGCTCAGATACGCAGTATTTT.

The sample holds one count of this clone. J is TRBJ2-7 and V is TRBV5-4; perhaps TRBD1 as D (6 bases). Looked up from germline, CDR1 is SGHNT and CDR2 is YYREEE (reference sequence). With 2 bases removed from V and 6 bases from J, the gap between germline ends came to 21 bases. CDR3 size: 16 residues. In DNA, the CDR3 is TGTGCCAGCAGCTTTCGACAGGTTTTCTATACGGGCGAGCAGTACTTC. Translated: CASSFRQVFYTGEQYF.

The chain employs TRBV18 and TRBJ1-2; D possibly corresponds to TRBD1 (5 bases). CDR1 KGHSH and CDR2 LQKENI come from the germline V gene. Trimming stripped 5 bases from V and 6 bases from J, with 10 bases between. The CDR3 sequence is 12 residues long. This CDR3 is CASSSLGDGYTF. The CDR3 nucleotides are TGTGCCAGCTCATCCCTGGGGGATGGCTACACCTTC.

This clone was found a few times. The chain combines TRBV6-6 with TRBJ1-2; possibly TRBD1 for D (6 bases). Germline V gives CDR1 MNHNY, CDR2 SVGAGI (reference sequence). This CDR3 has 13 residues. Trimming stripped 5 bases from V and 3 bases from J, with 10 bases between. Here the CDR3 reads CASSTTGHYGYTF. The CDR3 nucleotides read TGTGCCAGCAGTACCACAGGGCACTATGGCTACACCTTC.

V and J are TRBV6-1 and TRBJ1-5; 7 bases agree with TRBD1. The CDR3 sequence is 15 residues long. Germline V lookup: CDR1 MNHNS, CDR2 SASEGT. The ends lost 7 bases at V and 4 bases at J; junction bases unmatched: 10. DNA for the CDR3: TGTGCCAGCAACCTTCGACAGGGATCAAATCAGCCCCAGCATTTT. Amino acid sequence: CASNLRQGSNQPQHF.

This clone is a singleton in its sample. The chain combines TRBV18 with TRBJ2-7; 7 nucleotides line up with TRBD1. The junction had 6 bases not matched to a gene; V was cut back by 5 bases and J by 2 bases. The CDR3 is 14 residues long. The germline CDR1 and CDR2 sequences are KGHSH and LQKENI. The CDR3 protein is CASSSSQGAYEQYF. The DNA for the CDR3 is TGTGCCAGCTCATCCAGCCAGGGGGCCTACGAGCAGTACTTC.

This clone was recorded only once. This chain uses TRBV5-1 with TRBJ2-2; D might be TRBD1 or TRBD2, each matching 6 bases. Trimming left V 4 bases short and J 5 bases short, with 15 bases between. In germline, CDR1 is SGHRS, CDR2 YFSETQ. The CDR3 is 15 amino acids. CDR3 nucleotides: TGCGCCAGCAGCCGAAGGGGGGACGGTACCGGGGAGCTGTTTTTT. Translation: CASSRRGDGTGELFF.

This clone was detected only a few times. The chain links TRBV4-1 to TRBJ1-2; no clear D gene. The CDR3 is 13 amino acids. The germline gives CDR1 MGHRA, CDR2 YSYEKL. V was clipped by 2 bases and J by 10 bases, with 14 bases between them. The CDR3 region has the DNA TGCGCCAGCAGCCAAATGTCCGGGGAAGTCTACACCTTC. As protein: CASSQMSGEVYTF.